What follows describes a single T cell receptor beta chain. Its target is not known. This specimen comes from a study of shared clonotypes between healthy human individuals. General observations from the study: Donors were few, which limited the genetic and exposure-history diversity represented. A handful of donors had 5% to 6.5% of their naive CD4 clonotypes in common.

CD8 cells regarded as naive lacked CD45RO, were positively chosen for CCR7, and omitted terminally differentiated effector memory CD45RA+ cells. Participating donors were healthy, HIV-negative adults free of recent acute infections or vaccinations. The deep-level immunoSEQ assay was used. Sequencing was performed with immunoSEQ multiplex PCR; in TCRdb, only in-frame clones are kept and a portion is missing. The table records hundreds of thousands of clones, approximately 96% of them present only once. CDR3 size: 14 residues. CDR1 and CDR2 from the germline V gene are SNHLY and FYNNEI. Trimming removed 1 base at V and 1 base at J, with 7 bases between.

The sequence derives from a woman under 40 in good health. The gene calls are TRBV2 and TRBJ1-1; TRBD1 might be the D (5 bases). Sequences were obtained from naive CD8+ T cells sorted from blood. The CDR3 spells CASSEGQGNTEAFF. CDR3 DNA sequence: TGTGCCAGCAGTGAAGGGCAGGGGAACACTGAAGCTTTCTTT.